The rows below give T cell receptor beta chains drawn from one sample of a study of T cells in Graves' hyperthyroidism and ophthalmopathy. TCRdb called the multiplex PCR reads again in MiXCR, with one record for every CDR3 protein. Among approximately 630,000 distinct CDR3 sequences listed, roughly 15% were seen once. Sequencing used blood. The receptors originated from a woman between 25 and 40 years old with Graves' hyperthyroidism. CDR3s include the opening cysteine and the closing phenylalanine or tryptophan. Fields, in order: V gene, D gene, J gene, CDR3 length, clone size, CDR3 protein, CDR3 DNA. The D gene is left open where the match is weak. Size values are once, few and many counts, or a class for expanded clones, and some rows have none.

TRBV28	TRBD1	TRBJ1-1	13	few	CASRRRGYAEAFF	TGCGCCAGCAGACGCAGGGGGTACGCTGAAGCTTTCTTT
TRBV29-1	-	TRBJ1-1	12	many	CSVEGGGAEAFF	TGCAGCGTTGAGGGGGGGGGCGCTGAAGCTTTCTTT
TRBV6-1	TRBD2	TRBJ2-3	13	many	CASELAGPDTQYF	TGTGCCAGCGAACTAGCGGGACCAGATACGCAGTATTTT
TRBV5-6	-	TRBJ2-7	11	-	CASSSAIEQYF	TGTGCCAGCAGCTCCGCAATAGAGCAGTACTTC
TRBV7-2	-	TRBJ1-5	16	-	CASSLQGTSLNQPQHF	TGTGCCAGCAGCTTGCAGGGGACCTCTTTGAATCAGCCCCAGCATTTT
TRBV5-1	-	TRBJ2-7	15	-	CASIPDIGRAYEQYF	TGCGCCAGCATCCCGGACATCGGCAGGGCCTACGAGCAGTACTTC
TRBV18	-	TRBJ1-1	12	many	CASSFERTEAFF	TGTGCCAGCTCATTCGAGAGGACTGAAGCTTTCTTT
TRBV27	-	TRBJ2-1	14	many	CASREKWTAHEQFF	TGTGCCAGCAGAGAAAAGTGGACGGCCCATGAGCAGTTCTTC
TRBV5-1	TRBD1	TRBJ1-1	17	few	CASSLGELTDRGILAFF	TGCGCCAGCAGCTTGGGAGAACTCACGGACAGGGGGATTTTGGCTTTCTTT
TRBV18	-	TRBJ2-3	14	-	CASSPGRLTDTQYF	TGTGCCAGCTCACCCGGACGGCTCACAGATACGCAGTATTTT
TRBV6-1	-	TRBJ2-2	14	-	CASMGGARTGELFF	TGTGCCAGTATGGGTGGGGCAAGGACCGGGGAGCTGTTTTTT
TRBV28	-	TRBJ2-5	12	many	CASSSNLETQYF	TGTGCCAGCAGTTCCAACTTGGAGACCCAGTACTTC
TRBV11-2	TRBD2	TRBJ2-7	15	many	CASTLGRGRGYEQYF	TGTGCCAGCACCCTTGGTCGAGGGAGGGGCTACGAGCAGTACTTC
TRBV15	-	TRBJ2-3	18	-	CATSRKSGDLHSTDTQYF	TGTGCCACCAGCAGGAAGTCCGGGGACCTACATTCAACAGATACGCAGTATTTT
TRBV7-3	-	TRBJ2-7	12	many	CASSLKVYEQYF	TGTGCCAGCAGCTTAAAGGTCTACGAGCAGTACTTC
TRBV24-1	TRBD1	TRBJ2-6	17	few	CATSGPGQGAGANVLTF	TGTGCCACCAGTGGGCCGGGACAGGGGGCTGGGGCCAACGTCCTGACTTTC
TRBV7-2	TRBD1	TRBJ2-5	13	many	CASSLTGVETQYF	TGTGCCAGCAGCTTGACAGGGGTAGAGACCCAGTACTTC
TRBV7-9	TRBD2	TRBJ2-7	13	many	CASSREASYEQYF	TGTGCCAGCAGCCGGGAGGCCTCCTACGAGCAGTACTTC
TRBV7-2	-	TRBJ2-5	13	many	CASSLVRLETQYF	TGTGCCAGCAGCTTAGTTCGATTGGAGACCCAGTACTTC
TRBV7-2	-	TRBJ2-3	12	many	CASSEDSYTQYF	TGTGCCAGCAGCGAGGACTCTTATACGCAGTATTTT
TRBV10-3	TRBD1	TRBJ1-2	13	many	CATRDRLDDGYTF	TGTGCCACCCGGGACAGACTAGACGATGGCTACACCTTC
TRBV20-1	-	TRBJ1-2	15	many	CSARDPQGISYGYTF	TGCAGTGCTAGAGATCCGCAGGGGATAAGCTATGGCTACACCTTC
TRBV9	TRBD1	TRBJ1-2	15	-	CASSDETGIDYGYTF	TGTGCCAGCAGCGATGAGACAGGGATCGACTATGGCTACACCTTC
TRBV9	-	TRBJ1-1	14	many	CASSTRGGNTEAFF	TGTGCCAGCAGCACTCGCGGGGGTAACACTGAAGCTTTCTTT
TRBV29-1	TRBD1	TRBJ2-2	15	-	CSVDRDRGDTGELFF	TGCAGCGTTGACCGCGACAGGGGGGACACCGGGGAGCTGTTTTTT
TRBV7-2	TRBD1	TRBJ1-4	14	many	CASSLGGGEEKLFF	TGTGCCAGCAGCTTAGGAGGGGGCGAGGAAAAACTGTTTTTT
TRBV6-1	-	TRBJ2-3	15	-	CASRRTPTSTDTQYF	TGTGCCAGCAGAAGGACACCAACTAGCACAGATACGCAGTATTTT